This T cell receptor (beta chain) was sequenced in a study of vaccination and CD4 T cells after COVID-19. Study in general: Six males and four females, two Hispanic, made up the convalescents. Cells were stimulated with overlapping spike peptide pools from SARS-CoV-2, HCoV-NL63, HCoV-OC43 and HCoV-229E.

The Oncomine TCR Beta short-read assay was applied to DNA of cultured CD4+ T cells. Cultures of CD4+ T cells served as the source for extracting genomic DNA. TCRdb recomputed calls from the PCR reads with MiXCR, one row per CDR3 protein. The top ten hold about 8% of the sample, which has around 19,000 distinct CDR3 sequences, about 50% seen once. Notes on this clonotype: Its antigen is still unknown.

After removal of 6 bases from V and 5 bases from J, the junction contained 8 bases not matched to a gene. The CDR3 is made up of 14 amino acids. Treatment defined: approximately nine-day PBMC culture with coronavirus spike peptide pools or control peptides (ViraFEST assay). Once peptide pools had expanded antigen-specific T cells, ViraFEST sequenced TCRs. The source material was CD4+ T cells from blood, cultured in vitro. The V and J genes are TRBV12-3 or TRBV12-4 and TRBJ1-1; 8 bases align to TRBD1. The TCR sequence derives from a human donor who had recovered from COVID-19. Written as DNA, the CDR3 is TGTGCCAGCAGGAGGACAGGGAGAGGAACTGAAGCTTTCTTT. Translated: CASRRTGRGTEAFF.